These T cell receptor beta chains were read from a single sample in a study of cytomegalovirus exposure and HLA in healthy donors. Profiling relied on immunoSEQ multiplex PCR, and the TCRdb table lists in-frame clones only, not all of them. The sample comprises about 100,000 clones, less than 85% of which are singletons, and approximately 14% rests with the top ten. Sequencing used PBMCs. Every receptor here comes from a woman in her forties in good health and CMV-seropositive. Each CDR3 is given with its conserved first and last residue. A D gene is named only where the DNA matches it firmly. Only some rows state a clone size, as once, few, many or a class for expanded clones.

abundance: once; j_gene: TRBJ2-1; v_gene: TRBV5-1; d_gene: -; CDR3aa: CASSPPLGFNEQFF; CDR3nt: TGCGCCAGCAGCCCACCTCTGGGCTTTAATGAGCAGTTCTTC
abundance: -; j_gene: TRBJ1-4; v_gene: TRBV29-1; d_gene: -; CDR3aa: CSVEEQRAGLNEKLFF; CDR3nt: TGCAGCGTTGAAGAGCAGCGGGCAGGCCTTAATGAAAAACTGTTTTTT
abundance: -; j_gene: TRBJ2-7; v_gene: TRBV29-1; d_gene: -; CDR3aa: CSALGEESLYEQYF; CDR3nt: TGCAGCGCCCTCGGAGAGGAAAGCCTTTACGAGCAGTACTTC
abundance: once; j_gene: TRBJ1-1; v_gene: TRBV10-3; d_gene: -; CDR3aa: CAISGGGNTEAFF; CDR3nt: TGTGCCATCAGTGGGGGGGGGAACACTGAAGCTTTCTTT
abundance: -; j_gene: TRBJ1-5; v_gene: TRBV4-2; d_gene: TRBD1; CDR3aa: CASSQDGQGDQPQHF; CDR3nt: TGTGCCAGCAGCCAAGATGGACAGGGCGATCAGCCCCAGCATTTT
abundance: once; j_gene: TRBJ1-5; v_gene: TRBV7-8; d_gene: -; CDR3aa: CASSLLRGNQPQHF; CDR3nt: TGTGCCAGCAGCTTATTACGGGGCAATCAGCCCCAGCATTTT
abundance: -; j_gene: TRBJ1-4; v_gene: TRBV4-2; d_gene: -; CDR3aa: CASSQDSEKLFF; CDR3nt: TGTGCCAGCAGCCAAGATAGTGAAAAACTGTTTTTT
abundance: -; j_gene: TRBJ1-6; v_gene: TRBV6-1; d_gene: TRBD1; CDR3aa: CASSEAQGDSPLHF; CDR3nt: TGTGCCAGCAGTGAAGCTCAGGGGGATTCACCCCTCCACTTT
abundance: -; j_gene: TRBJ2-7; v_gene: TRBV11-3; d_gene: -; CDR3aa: CASSLGSYEQYF; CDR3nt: TGTGCCAGCAGCCTAGGGAGCTACGAGCAGTACTTC
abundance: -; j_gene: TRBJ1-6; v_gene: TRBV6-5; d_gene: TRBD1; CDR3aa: CASSYSGQAGNSPLHF; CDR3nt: TGTGCCAGCAGTTATTCCGGACAGGCGGGAAATTCACCCCTCCACTTT
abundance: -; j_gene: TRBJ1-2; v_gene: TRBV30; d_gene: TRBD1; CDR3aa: CAYYRGRGDGYTF; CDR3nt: TGTGCCTATTACAGGGGGCGAGGAGACGGCTACACCTTC
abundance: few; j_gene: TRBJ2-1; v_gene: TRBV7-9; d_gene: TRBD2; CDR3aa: CASSQLAGGREQFF; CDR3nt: TGTGCCAGCAGCCAACTAGCGGGGGGGCGGGAGCAGTTCTTC
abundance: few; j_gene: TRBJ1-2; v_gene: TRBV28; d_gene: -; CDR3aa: CASSPPARGYGYTF; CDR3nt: TGTGCCAGCAGCCCCCCCGCCAGGGGCTACGGCTACACCTTC
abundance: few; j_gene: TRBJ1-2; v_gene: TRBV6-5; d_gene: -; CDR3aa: CASSRQGSYGYTF; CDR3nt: TGTGCCAGCAGTCGGCAGGGCTCCTATGGCTACACCTTC
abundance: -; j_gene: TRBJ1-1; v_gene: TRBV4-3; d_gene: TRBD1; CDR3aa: CASSQGTGGGNTEAFF; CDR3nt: TGCGCCAGCAGCCAAGGTACAGGGGGCGGTAACACTGAAGCTTTCTTT
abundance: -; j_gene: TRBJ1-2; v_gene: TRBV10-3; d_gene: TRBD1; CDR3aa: CAISEDRGRGYTF; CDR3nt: TGTGCCATCAGTGAGGACAGGGGGCGAGGCTACACCTTC
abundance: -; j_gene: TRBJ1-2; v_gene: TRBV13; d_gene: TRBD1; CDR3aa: CASSLRGGYTF; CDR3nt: TGTGCCAGCAGCCTCAGGGGGGGCTACACCTTC
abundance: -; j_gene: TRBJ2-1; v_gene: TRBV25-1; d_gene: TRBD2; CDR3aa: CASSKSGGAFEQFF; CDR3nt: TGTGCCAGCAGTAAAAGCGGGGGGGCCTTTGAGCAGTTCTTC
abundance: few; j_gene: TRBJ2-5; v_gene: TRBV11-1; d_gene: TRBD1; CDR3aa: CASRLEDSRTGTQYF; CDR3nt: TGTGCCAGCAGACTTGAAGACTCGAGGACAGGGACCCAGTACTTC
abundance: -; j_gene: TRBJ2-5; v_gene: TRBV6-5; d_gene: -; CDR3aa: CASSWGGGETQYF; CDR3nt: TGTGCCAGCAGCTGGGGAGGTGGGGAGACCCAGTACTTC
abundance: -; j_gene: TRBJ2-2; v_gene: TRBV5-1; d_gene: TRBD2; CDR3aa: CASNLAGGNTGELFF; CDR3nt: TGCGCCAGCAACTTAGCGGGGGGGAACACCGGGGAGCTGTTTTTT
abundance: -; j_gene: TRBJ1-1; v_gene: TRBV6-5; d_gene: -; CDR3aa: CASSYWSGTEAFF; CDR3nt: TGTGCCAGCAGTTACTGGAGCGGGACTGAAGCTTTCTTT
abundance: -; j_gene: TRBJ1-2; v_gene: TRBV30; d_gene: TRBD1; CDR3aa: CAWSVRGQGAGYTF; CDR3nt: TGTGCCTGGAGTGTACGGGGACAGGGGGCGGGCTACACCTTC
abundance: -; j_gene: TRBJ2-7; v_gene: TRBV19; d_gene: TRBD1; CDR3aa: CASTLTGQGAYEQYF; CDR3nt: TGTGCCAGTACCCTAACAGGGCAGGGGGCCTACGAGCAGTACTTC
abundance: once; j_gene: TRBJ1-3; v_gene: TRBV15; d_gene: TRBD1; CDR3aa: CATSREDREPGNTIYF; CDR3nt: TGTGCCACCAGCAGAGAAGACAGGGAACCTGGAAACACCATATATTTT
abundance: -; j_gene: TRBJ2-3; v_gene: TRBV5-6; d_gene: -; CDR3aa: CASSLGHRVSDTQYF; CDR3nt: TGTGCCAGCAGCTTAGGACACAGGGTTTCAGATACGCAGTATTTT
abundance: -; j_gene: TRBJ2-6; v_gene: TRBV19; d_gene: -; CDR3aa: CASSIVGRAYVLTF; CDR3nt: TGTGCCAGTAGTATAGTAGGCAGGGCCTACGTCCTGACTTTC
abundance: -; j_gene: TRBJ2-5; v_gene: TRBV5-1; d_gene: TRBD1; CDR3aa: CASSSVQGLRGETQYF; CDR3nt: TGCGCCAGCAGCTCTGTACAGGGGCTGCGAGGGGAGACCCAGTACTTC
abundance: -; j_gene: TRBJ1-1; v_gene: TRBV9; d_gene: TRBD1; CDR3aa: CASSLRQGEAFF; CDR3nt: TGTGCCAGCAGCCTTAGACAGGGAGAAGCTTTCTTT